The 9 T cell receptor beta chains below all came from one sample that was sequenced in a study of blood T cell repertoires in COVID-19. Repertoires were generated with immunoSEQ multiplex PCR, while TCRdb's copy carries only in-frame clones and drops some. The table lists 130,000 to 150,000 clones, more than 80% of them singletons. What was sequenced was peripheral blood. These receptors all come from a human donor with acute or convalescent COVID-19. The donor label of this sample is uncertain.

J is TRBJ2-5 and V is TRBV3-1 (or the pseudogene TRBV3-2); 8 bases map to TRBD2. Per germline, CDR1 LGHDT and CDR2 YNNKEL (reference sequence). J lost 4 bases, V lost 4 bases, and 8 bases had no gene match. CDR3 length equals 15 residues. The CDR3 DNA reads TGTGCCAGCAGCCCGCCGGGACTAGGGGGAGAGACCCAGTACTTC. Translation: CASSPPGLGGETQYF.

The chain employs TRBV5-4 and TRBJ1-4; 9 bases fit TRBD1. J lost 8 bases, V lost 2 bases, and 4 bases had no gene match. CDR1 is SGHNT and CDR2 is YYREEE in the germline V gene (reference sequence). This CDR3 contains 14 residues. Here the CDR3 reads CASSLQGAAEKLFF. CDR3 nucleotides: TGTGCCAGCAGCTTACAGGGGGCCGCGGAAAAACTGTTTTTT.

This clone came up a few times. V gene TRBV2 combines with J gene TRBJ1-5; no clear D. The CDR3 covers 12 residues. Germline V CDR1 and CDR2: SNHLY, FYNNEI. With 7 bases removed from V and 9 bases from J, the gap between germline ends came to 13 bases. This CDR3 reads CASTTFTGPQHF. The CDR3 region has the DNA TGTGCCAGCACCACGTTCACGGGGCCCCAGCATTTT.

The chain uses TRBV2 and TRBJ1-2, with D possibly being TRBD1 (5 bases). The germline V gene encodes CDR1 SNHLY and CDR2 FYNNEI. The CDR3 has 14 amino acids. V was trimmed by 7 bases and J by 6 bases, leaving 18 bases between them. CDR3 in DNA: TGTGCCAGCAACCGGGCCCCGAAAGGGGATGGCTACACCTTC. Its translation: CASNRAPKGDGYTF.

This chain uses TRBV7-3 with TRBJ1-1, with no clear D. CDR3 length: 15 amino acids. V gave up 4 bases and J gave up 5 bases, with 17 bases separating them. CDR1 and CDR2 (germline): SGHTA, FQGTGA. The CDR3 protein is CASSSERGGKTEAFF. CDR3 coding DNA: TGTGCCAGCAGCTCTGAGCGAGGAGGAAAAACTGAAGCTTTCTTT.

This clone appeared a few times. The chain recombines TRBV29-1 with TRBJ2-1; possibly TRBD2 for D (5 bases). The length of the CDR3 is 12 residues. CDR1 SQVTM and CDR2 ANQGSEA come from the germline V gene. The germline V and J ends were trimmed by 3 bases and 7 bases, with 10 bases remaining between them. CDR3 in DNA: TGCAGCGTTGAGGTCGGGGAGAATGAGCAGTTCTTC. Its translation: CSVEVGENEQFF.

V and J are TRBV11-2 and TRBJ1-1; the D is unclear. This CDR3 comprises 13 residues. In germline, CDR1 is SGHAT, CDR2 FQNNGV. V shed 2 bases and J shed 1 base, with 5 bases lying between them. The CDR3 DNA sequence: TGTGCCAGCAGCTTATCGGGGAACACTGAAGCTTTCTTT. Translation: CASSLSGNTEAFF. The full variable domain, its missing parts supplied by reference TRBV11-2 and TRBJ1-1, is EAGVAQSPRYKIIEKRQSVAFWCNPISGHATLYWYQQILGQGPKLLIQFQNNGVVDDSQLPKDRFSAERLKGVDSTLKIQPAKLEDSAVYLCASSLSGNTEAFFGQGTRLTVV.

V gene TRBV6-5 combines with J gene TRBJ2-6; D not certain. Trimming cost V 11 bases and J 3 bases, with 17 bases left between them. The CDR3 contains 15 residues. Germline-derived CDR1 and CDR2 are MNHEY and SVGAGI. The CDR3 coding sequence is TGTGCCGCCGGTGCTGGTCTGAGTGGGGCCAACGTCCTGACTTTC. Residues: CAAGAGLSGANVLTF.

V usage is TRBV29-1 and J usage is TRBJ2-1; TRBD1 is a possible D gene (6 bases). The V gene lost 8 bases and the J gene lost 7 bases, with 12 bases spanning the gap. CDR1 and CDR2 from the germline V gene are SQVTM and ANQGSEA. The CDR3 spans 11 residues. DNA of the CDR3: TGCAGCTTCCCGAGGGGGAATGAGCAGTTCTTC. Encoded protein: CSFPRGNEQFF.